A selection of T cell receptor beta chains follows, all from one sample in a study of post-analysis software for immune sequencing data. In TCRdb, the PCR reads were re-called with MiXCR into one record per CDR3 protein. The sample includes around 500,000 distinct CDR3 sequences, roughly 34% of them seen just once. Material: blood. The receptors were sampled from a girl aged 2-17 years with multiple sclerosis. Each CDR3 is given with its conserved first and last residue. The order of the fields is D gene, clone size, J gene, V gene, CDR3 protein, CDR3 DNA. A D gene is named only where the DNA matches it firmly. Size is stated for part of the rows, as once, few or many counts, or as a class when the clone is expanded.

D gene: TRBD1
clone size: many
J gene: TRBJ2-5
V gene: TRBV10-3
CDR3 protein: CAISESGQGQETQYF
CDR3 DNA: TGTGCCATCAGTGAGTCGGGACAGGGCCAAGAGACCCAGTACTTC

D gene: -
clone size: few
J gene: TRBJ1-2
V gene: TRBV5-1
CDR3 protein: CASSPGTVSYTF
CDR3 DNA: TGCGCCAGCAGCCCTGGTACCGTAAGTTACACCTTC

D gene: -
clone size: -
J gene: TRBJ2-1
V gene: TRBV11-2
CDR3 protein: CASSLTAHGYNEQFF
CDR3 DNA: TGTGCCAGCAGCTTAACAGCTCATGGCTACAATGAGCAGTTCTTC

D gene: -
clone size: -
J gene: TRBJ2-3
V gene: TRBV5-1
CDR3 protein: CASSLTTGYTQYF
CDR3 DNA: TGCGCCAGCAGCCTCACGACTGGATATACGCAGTATTTT

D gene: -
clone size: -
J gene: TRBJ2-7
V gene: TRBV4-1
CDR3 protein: CASSQDPNYEQYF
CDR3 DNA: TGCGCCAGCAGCCAAGACCCCAACTACGAGCAGTACTTC

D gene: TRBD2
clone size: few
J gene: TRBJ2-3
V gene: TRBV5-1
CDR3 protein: CASSSRHTSADTQYF
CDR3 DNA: TGCGCCAGCAGCTCGAGACATACTAGCGCAGATACGCAGTATTTT

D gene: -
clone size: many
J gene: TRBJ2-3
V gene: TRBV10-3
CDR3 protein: CAISESGTHTDTQYF
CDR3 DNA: TGTGCCATCAGTGAGAGTGGGACCCACACAGATACGCAGTATTTT

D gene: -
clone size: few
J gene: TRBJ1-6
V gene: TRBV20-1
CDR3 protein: CSAREEDRYSPLHF
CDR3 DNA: TGCAGTGCTAGAGAAGAGGACAGATATTCACCCCTCCACTTT

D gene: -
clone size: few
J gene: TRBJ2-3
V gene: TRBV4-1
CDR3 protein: CASSQDPSFQASGRDTQYF
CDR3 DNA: TGCGCCAGCAGCCAGGATCCGAGTTTTCAGGCGTCGGGGAGAGATACGCAGTATTTT

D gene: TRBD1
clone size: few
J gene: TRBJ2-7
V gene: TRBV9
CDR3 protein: CASSVLGQGNEQYF
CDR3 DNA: TGTGCCAGCAGCGTTCTAGGACAGGGGAACGAGCAGTACTTC

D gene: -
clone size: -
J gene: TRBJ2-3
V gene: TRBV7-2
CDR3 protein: CASSWRRGGTDTQYF
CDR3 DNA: TGTGCCAGCAGCTGGAGAAGGGGCGGGACAGATACGCAGTATTTT

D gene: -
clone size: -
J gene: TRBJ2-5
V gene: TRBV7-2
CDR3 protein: CASSLFVDPRETQYF
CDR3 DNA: TGTGCCAGCAGCTTATTCGTCGACCCGCGTGAGACCCAGTACTTC

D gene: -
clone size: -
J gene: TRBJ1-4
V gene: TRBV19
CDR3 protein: CASTRGAGGEKRFF
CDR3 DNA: TGTGCCAGTACCAGAGGTGCAGGAGGAGAAAAACGGTTTTTT

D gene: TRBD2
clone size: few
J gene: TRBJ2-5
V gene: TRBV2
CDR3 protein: CASSVFVGGDNQETQYF
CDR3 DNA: TGTGCCAGCAGTGTTTTTGTCGGGGGGGATAACCAAGAGACCCAGTACTTC

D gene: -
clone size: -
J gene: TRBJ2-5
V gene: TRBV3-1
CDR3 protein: CASSQVGGLKETQYF
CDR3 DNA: TGTGCCAGCAGCCAAGTCGGGGGCCTCAAAGAGACCCAGTACTTC

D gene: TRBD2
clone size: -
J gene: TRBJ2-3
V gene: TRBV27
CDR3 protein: CAGSLAGLAGEYTDTQYF
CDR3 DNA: TGTGCCGGCAGTCTGGCGGGGCTAGCGGGGGAGTACACAGATACGCAGTATTTT

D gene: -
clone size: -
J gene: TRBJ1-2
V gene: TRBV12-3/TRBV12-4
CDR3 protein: CASSLGPVTVYGYTF
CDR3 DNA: TGTGCCAGCAGTTTAGGTCCCGTGACAGTCTATGGCTACACCTTC

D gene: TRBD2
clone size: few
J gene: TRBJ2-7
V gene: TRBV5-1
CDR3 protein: CASSLTSGEGGEQYF
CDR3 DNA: TGCGCCAGCAGCCTGACTAGCGGGGAAGGAGGAGAGCAGTACTTC

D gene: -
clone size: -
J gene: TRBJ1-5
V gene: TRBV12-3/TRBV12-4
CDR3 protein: CASSSIGLEPQHF
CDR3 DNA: TGTGCCAGCAGTTCAATAGGACTTGAGCCCCAGCATTTT

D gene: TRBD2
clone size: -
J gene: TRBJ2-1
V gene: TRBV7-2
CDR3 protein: CASSLVSGGAGEQFF
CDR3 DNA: TGTGCCAGCAGCTTAGTCAGCGGGGGGGCCGGGGAGCAGTTCTTC

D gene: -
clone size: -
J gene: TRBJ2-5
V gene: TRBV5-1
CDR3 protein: CASSLADGRETQYF
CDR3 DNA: TGCGCCAGCAGCTTGGCTGACGGAAGAGAGACCCAGTACTTC

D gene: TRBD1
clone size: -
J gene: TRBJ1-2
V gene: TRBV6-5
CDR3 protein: CASSPRTGGPGYTF
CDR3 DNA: TGTGCCAGCAGCCCAAGGACAGGGGGCCCGGGCTACACCTTC

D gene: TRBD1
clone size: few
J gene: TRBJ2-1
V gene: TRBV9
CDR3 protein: CASSGDRGRHNEQFF
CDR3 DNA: TGTGCCAGCAGCGGCGACAGGGGCCGACACAATGAGCAGTTCTTC

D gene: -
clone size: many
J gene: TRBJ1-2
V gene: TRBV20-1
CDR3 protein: CSARDHQDSQGGYTF
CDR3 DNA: TGCAGTGCTAGAGACCACCAGGACAGTCAGGGTGGCTACACCTTC

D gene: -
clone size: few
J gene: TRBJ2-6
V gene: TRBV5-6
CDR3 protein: CASSFRQAISGANVLTF
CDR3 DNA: TGTGCCAGCAGCTTCAGACAGGCCATCTCTGGGGCCAACGTCCTGACTTTC

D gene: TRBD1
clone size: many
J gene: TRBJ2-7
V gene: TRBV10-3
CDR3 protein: CAISLGTAAYEQYF
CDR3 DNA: TGTGCCATCAGCCTCGGGACAGCAGCCTACGAGCAGTACTTC

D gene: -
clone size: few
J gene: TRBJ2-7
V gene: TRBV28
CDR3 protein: CASTPNPRIRYEQYF
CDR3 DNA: TGTGCCAGCACCCCAAACCCCAGGATTCGCTACGAGCAGTACTTC

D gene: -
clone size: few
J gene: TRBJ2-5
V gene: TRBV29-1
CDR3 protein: CSVGRINFHETQYF
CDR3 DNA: TGCAGCGTTGGACGGATCAACTTCCATGAGACCCAGTACTTC

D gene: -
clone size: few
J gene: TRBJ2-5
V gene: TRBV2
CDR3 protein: CASKFGGQETQYF
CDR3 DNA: TGTGCCAGCAAGTTTGGGGGCCAAGAGACCCAGTACTTC

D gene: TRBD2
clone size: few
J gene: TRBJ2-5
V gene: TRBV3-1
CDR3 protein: CASSRMTSGEETQYF
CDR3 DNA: TGTGCCAGCAGCCGCATGACTAGCGGGGAAGAGACCCAGTACTTC

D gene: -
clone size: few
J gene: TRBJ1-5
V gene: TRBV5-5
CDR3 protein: CASSAETHQPQHF
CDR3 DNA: TGTGCCAGCAGCGCTGAGACTCATCAGCCCCAGCATTTT

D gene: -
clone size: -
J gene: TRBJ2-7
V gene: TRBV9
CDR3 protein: CASTLRGGPSSYEQYF
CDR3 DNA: TGTGCCAGCACTTTGAGGGGCGGGCCTAGCTCCTACGAGCAGTACTTC

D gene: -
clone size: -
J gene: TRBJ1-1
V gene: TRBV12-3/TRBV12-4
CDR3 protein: CASILYTEAFF
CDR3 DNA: TGTGCCAGCATCTTGTACACTGAAGCTTTCTTT

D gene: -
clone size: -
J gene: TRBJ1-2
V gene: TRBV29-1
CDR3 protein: CSVAGAERGYTF
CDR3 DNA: TGCAGCGTCGCAGGGGCAGAGCGTGGCTACACCTTC

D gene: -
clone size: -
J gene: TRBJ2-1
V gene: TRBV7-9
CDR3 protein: CASSLVSRRNEQFF
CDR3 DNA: TGTGCCAGCAGCTTAGTCTCTCGAAGGAATGAGCAGTTCTTC

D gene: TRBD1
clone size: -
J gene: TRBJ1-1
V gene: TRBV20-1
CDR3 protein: CSAYVGALQGADTEAFF
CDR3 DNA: TGCAGTGCCTACGTTGGGGCACTACAGGGGGCCGACACTGAAGCTTTCTTT

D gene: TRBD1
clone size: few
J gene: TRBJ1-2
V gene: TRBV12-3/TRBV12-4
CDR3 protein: CASSSRQGDGYTF
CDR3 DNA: TGTGCCAGCAGTTCCCGACAGGGTGATGGCTACACCTTC

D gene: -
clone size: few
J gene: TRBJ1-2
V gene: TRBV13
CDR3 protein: CASSSREAGAPGYTF
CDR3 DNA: TGTGCCAGCAGCTCTCGTGAGGCAGGGGCACCTGGCTACACCTTC

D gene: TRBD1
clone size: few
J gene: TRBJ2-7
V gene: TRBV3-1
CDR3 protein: CASSQPGQGRYEQYF
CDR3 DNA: TGTGCCAGCAGCCAACCAGGACAGGGTAGGTACGAGCAGTACTTC

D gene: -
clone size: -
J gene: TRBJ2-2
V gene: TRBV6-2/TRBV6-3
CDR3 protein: CASSYAPHTGELFF
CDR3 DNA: TGTGCCAGCAGTTACGCCCCGCACACCGGGGAGCTGTTTTTT

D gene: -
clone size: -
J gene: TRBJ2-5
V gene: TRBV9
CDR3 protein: CASSPQSTKETQYF
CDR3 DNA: TGTGCCAGCAGCCCACAGTCGACCAAAGAGACCCAGTACTTC

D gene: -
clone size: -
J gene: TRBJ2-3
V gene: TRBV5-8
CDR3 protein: CASSYPGRWMPDTQYF
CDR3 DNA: TGTGCCAGCTCCTATCCGGGGAGATGGATGCCAGATACGCAGTATTTT

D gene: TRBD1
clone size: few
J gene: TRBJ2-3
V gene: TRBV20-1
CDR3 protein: CSARVATGGRTDTQYF
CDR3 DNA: TGCAGTGCTAGAGTTGCAACAGGGGGACGCACAGATACGCAGTATTTT

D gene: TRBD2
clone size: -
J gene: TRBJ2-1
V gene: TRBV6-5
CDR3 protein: CASSYYGTELAGVEVDEQFF
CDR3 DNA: TGTGCCAGCAGTTATTATGGGACAGAACTAGCGGGGGTCGAGGTGGATGAGCAGTTCTTC

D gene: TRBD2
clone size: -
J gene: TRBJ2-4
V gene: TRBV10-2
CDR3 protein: CASSGIGGAAKNIQYF
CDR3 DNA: TGCGCCAGCAGTGGTATCGGGGGGGCGGCCAAAAACATTCAGTACTTC

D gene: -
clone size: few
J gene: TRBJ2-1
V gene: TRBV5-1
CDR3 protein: CASSLGVGGGLFNEQFF
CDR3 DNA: TGCGCCAGCAGCTTGGGGGTAGGGGGGGGCCTATTCAATGAGCAGTTCTTC

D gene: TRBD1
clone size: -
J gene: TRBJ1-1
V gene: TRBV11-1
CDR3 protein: CAISGGMDTEAFF
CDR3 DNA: TGTGCCATCTCAGGGGGCATGGACACTGAAGCTTTCTTT